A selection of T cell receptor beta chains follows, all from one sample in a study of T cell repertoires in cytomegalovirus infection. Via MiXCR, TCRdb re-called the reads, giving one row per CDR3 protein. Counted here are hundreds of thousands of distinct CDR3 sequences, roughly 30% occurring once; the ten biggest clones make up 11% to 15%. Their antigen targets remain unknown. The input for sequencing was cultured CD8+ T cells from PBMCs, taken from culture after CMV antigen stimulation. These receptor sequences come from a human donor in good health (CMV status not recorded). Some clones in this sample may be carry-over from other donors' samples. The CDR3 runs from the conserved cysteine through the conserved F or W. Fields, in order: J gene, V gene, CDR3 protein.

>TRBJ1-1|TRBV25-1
CASRQGLRTEAFF
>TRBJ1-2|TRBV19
CASSASDRTYGYTF
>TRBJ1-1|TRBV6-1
CASTRAREAFF
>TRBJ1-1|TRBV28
CASSPPWKNTEAFF
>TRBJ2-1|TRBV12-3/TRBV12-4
CACRSNRYNEQFF
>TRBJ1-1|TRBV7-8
CASTYITGGGSEAFF
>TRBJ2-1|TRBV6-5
CASSYQATSEQFF
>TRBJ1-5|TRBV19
CASNYSPGQGANQPQHF
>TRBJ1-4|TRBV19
CASSILRTIPNEKLFF
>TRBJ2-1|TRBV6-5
CASSYGRGGRAEQFF
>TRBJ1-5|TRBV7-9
CASSSVGAANQPQHF
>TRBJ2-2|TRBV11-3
CASRGYEGISENTGELFF
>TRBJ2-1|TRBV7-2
CASSLGPSRGYNEQFF
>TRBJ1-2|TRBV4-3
CASSQAAFGDNYGYTF
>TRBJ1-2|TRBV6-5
CASSSDRARYGYTF
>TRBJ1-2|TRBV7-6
CAGSPGLSDYGYTF
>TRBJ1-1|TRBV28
CASSLVRQDTEAFF
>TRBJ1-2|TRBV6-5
CASGGEPTNYGYTF
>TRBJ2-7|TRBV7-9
CASTSVEDTYEQYF
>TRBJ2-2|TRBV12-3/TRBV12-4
CASSLEGVRFTGELFF
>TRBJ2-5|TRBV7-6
CASTSLGTQETQYF
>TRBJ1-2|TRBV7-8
CASSLEEGAINGYTF
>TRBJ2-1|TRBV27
CASSSPLTGVDSYNEQFF
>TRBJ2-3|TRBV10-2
CASRPRAASTDTQYF
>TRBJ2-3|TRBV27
CASSPSRGTQYF
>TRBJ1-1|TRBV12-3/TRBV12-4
CASSDTNTEAFF
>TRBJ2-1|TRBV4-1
CASSLGTNDEQFF
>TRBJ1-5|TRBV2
CASSEPMNQPQHF